Detailed here is one TCR beta chain. V was clipped by 3 bases and J by 5 bases, with 8 bases between them. The germline gives CDR1 DFQATT, CDR2 SNEGSKA (reference sequence). This CDR3 has 12 amino acids. These data come from a study of blood T cell repertoires in COVID-19. Background on the study: The United States, Italy and Spain provided the acute and convalescent COVID-19 samples. In each case, the material was cDNA or gDNA derived from T cells, B-cell-depleted T cells, or PBMCs.

TCRdb keeps only in-frame clones here, not all; method: immunoSEQ multiplex PCR. Altogether about 200,000 clones are present, 82% being singletons, with the ten largest covering roughly 5.2%. Those enrolled, adults aged 18 to 89 years, came from around 25 US areas. The rearrangement uses TRBV20-1 and TRBJ2-1; D is perhaps TRBD1 (5 bases). Sample: PBMCs or T cells enriched from blood (not recorded which). The TCR originated in a woman in her sixties with acute COVID-19. In nucleotides, the CDR3 is TGCAGTGCTAGTACGACAGACAATGAGCAGTTCTTC. As protein: CSASTTDNEQFF.